Shown below are 29 T cell receptor beta chains from a single sample sequenced in a study of OX40 agonist ivuxolimab in advanced cancers. Repertoires were generated with immunoSEQ multiplex PCR, while TCRdb's copy carries only in-frame clones and drops some. The sample records about 65,000 clones, 80% to 90% being singletons. The starting material was CD4+ or CD8+ T cells sorted from blood, obtained in a trial of the OX40 agonist ivuxolimab. The receptor source for this set is an adult with an advanced solid tumor such as melanoma, head and neck, liver or kidney cancer.

The J gene is TRBJ1-1, the V gene TRBV19; the D is unclear. Trimming left V 0 bases short and J 11 bases short, with 13 bases between. Germline V gene sequence: CDR1 LNHDA, CDR2 SQIVND (reference sequence). There are 13 residues in the CDR3. CDR3 bases: TGTGCCAGTAGTATAGAGGGCCGGAGGGCCGCTTTCTTT. It translates to CASSIEGRRAAFF. Together with reference TRBV19 and TRBJ1-1, the CDR3 gives the full variable domain: DGGITQSPKYLFRKEGQNVTLSCEQNLNHDAMYWYRQDPGQGLRLIYYSQIVNDFQKGDIAEGYSVSREKKESFPLTVTSAQKNPTAFYLCASSIEGRRAAFFGQGTRLTVV.

The V call is TRBV18, the J call TRBJ2-3, with D tentatively TRBD1 or TRBD2 (7 bases each). Germline-derived CDR1 and CDR2 are KGHSH and LQKENI. V shed 2 bases and J shed 3 bases, with 15 bases lying between them. The CDR3 sequence is 16 residues long. The CDR3 DNA follows: TGTGCCAGCTCACCAATCAGGGGGGGCCGTACAGATACGCAGTATTTT. Its translation: CASSPIRGGRTDTQYF.

V is TRBV28 and J is TRBJ2-5; tentatively, D is TRBD1 (6 bases). The CDR3 is 14 residues long. The V end was cut by 6 bases, the J end by 2 bases, with 13 bases between. Looked up from germline, CDR1 is MDHEN and CDR2 is SYDVKM. This chain's CDR3 is CASSPGQTQETQYF. The CDR3 DNA sequence: TGTGCCAGCAGCCCAGGACAGACTCAAGAGACCCAGTACTTC.

This chain links TRBV5-4 with TRBJ1-2, with 7 bases aligning to TRBD1. The germline CDR1 and CDR2 sequences are SGHNT and YYREEE (reference sequence). This CDR3 is 15 amino acids long. V shed 0 bases, J shed 2 bases, and the junction held 4 bases outside the gene matches. CDR3 nucleotide sequence: TGTGCCAGCAGCTTGGTCGGGACAGAGAACTATGGCTACACCTTC. This translates into CASSLVGTENYGYTF.

The chain couples TRBV6-5 to TRBJ1-2; D is ambiguous. Germline CDR1 reads MNHEY; CDR2 reads SVGAGI. The V end was cut by 8 bases, the J end by 0 bases, with 16 bases between. The CDR3 totals 15 residues. The CDR3 is CASRLRREANYGYTF. The CDR3 region has the DNA TGTGCCAGCCGCCTTAGGAGGGAAGCTAACTATGGCTACACCTTC.

The chain recombines TRBV6-6 with TRBJ1-5; 7 bases match TRBD1. V lost 8 bases and J lost 6; bases outside the gene matches: 10. Germline V gives CDR1 MNHNY, CDR2 SVGAGI (reference sequence). The CDR3 has 14 residues. CDR3 in DNA: TGTGCCAGCGAGACACCAGGGGGTACTCAGCCCCAGCATTTT. The encoded protein is CASETPGGTQPQHF.

J is TRBJ2-7 and V is TRBV15, with D uncertain. CDR3 size: 13 residues. Germline V gene data show CDR1 as LNHNV and CDR2 as YYDKDF (reference sequence). Trimming shortened V by 0 bases and J by 6 bases, and 9 bases separated the two germline ends. The CDR3 reads CATSRDVRPEQYF. The CDR3 DNA sequence: TGTGCCACCAGCAGAGATGTTCGTCCCGAGCAGTACTTC.

This chain links TRBV5-6 with TRBJ1-4; D gene uncertain. Trimming removed 0 bases from V and 0 bases from J, with 6 bases in between. The germline gives CDR1 SGHDT, CDR2 YYEEEE. The CDR3 spans 15 residues. The CDR3 reads CASSLVRATNEKLFF. CDR3 DNA sequence: TGTGCCAGCAGCTTGGTGCGCGCAACTAATGAAAAACTGTTTTTT.

Turning to this clone: One end of the junction fails to match germline, which may point to a read error. CDR3 sequence reads: CASSELRWLF. For the CDR3, the DNA is TGTGCCAGCAGTGAACTCAGATGGCTCTTC. The chain couples TRBV6-1 to TRBJ2-1, with D unclear. From germline, CDR1 is MNHNS and CDR2 SASEGT. This CDR3 contains 10 residues.

The chain combines TRBV7-6 with TRBJ1-5, with no clear D. The germline V gene encodes CDR1 SGHVS and CDR2 FNYEAQ. V was pared by 5 bases and J by 4 bases, with 12 bases between. This CDR3 has 14 amino acids. Written as DNA, the CDR3 is TGTGCCAGCAGCCACCCTGGCGGGAATCAGCCCCAGCATTTT. This gives the protein CASSHPGGNQPQHF.

This clone was observed a few times. The chain couples TRBV6-5 to TRBJ2-3; D is undetermined. Between the trimmed V and J ends, which lost 5 bases and 5 bases, there was a span of 11 bases. The CDR3 consists of 13 residues. The germline gives CDR1 MNHEY, CDR2 SVGAGI. CDR3 bases: TGTGCCAGCAGTCCACGCCCCGAAGATACGCAGTATTTT. As protein: CASSPRPEDTQYF.

The rearrangement links TRBV7-3 to TRBJ2-3, with 12 bases that match TRBD2. Germline CDR1 and CDR2: SGHTA and FQGTGA. This CDR3 contains 15 residues. With 8 bases clipped from V and 3 bases from J, the junction kept 6 bases outside the gene matches. The CDR3 here is CASGHLAGGTDTQYF. The CDR3 DNA is TGTGCCAGCGGCCATCTAGCGGGGGGGACAGATACGCAGTATTTT.

V usage is TRBV9 and J usage is TRBJ1-3; D is unclear. CDR1 SGDLS and CDR2 YYNGEE come from the germline V gene. V was cut by 0 bases and J by 2 bases, with 9 bases left in between. This CDR3 is built from 15 residues. The CDR3 bases are TGTGCCAGCAGCGTAGATTCCGCTCCTGGAAACACCATATATTTT. Its translation: CASSVDSAPGNTIYF.

In this sample, this clone turned up a few times. The J gene is TRBJ1-5, the V gene TRBV19; no reliable D call. In germline, CDR1 is LNHDA, CDR2 SQIVND (reference sequence). This CDR3 contains 15 residues. Deletions cut 7 bases from V and 0 bases from J, with 13 bases between. The CDR3 DNA follows: TGTGCCAGTAAGGGAGCGGCTTCTAGCAATCAGCCCCAGCATTTT. Translating it yields CASKGAASSNQPQHF.

The chain uses TRBV18 and TRBJ1-2, with 12 bases identical to TRBD1. Losses at the gene ends were 3 bases for V and 5 bases for J; bases not matched to a gene: 4. Germline CDR1 KGHSH, CDR2 LQKENI. The CDR3 runs 15 residues. CDR3 amino acids: CASSPGTGGEYGYTF. As DNA, the CDR3 is TGTGCCAGCTCACCCGGGACAGGGGGCGAATATGGCTACACCTTC.

This chain links TRBV5-6 with TRBJ2-1; 9 bases line up with TRBD1. Germline values: CDR1 SGHDT, CDR2 YYEEEE. The CDR3 covers 16 residues. The ends lost 2 bases at V and 8 bases at J; junction bases unmatched: 11. The CDR3 DNA is TGTGCCAGCAGCTTCGGATTGTCCGGGACAGGGTATGAGCAGTTCTTC. Protein sequence: CASSFGLSGTGYEQFF.

This chain links TRBV5-1 with TRBJ2-1; TRBD1 might be the D (5 bases). CDR1 SGHRS and CDR2 YFSETQ come from the germline V gene. The CDR3 sequence is 18 residues long. Between the trimmed V and J ends, which lost 1 base and 12 bases, there was a span of 29 bases. CDR3 sequence reads: CASSLSSSPRQTGNSQFF. The CDR3 nucleotides are TGCGCCAGCAGCTTGAGCTCCTCCCCGAGACAGACTGGAAATTCGCAGTTCTTC.

The chain is built from TRBV5-1 and TRBJ2-3, with 9 bases identical to TRBD2. Germline trimming cut 4 bases from V and 2 bases from J; bases unmatched to any gene: 8. Germline V gene sequence: CDR1 SGHRS, CDR2 YFSETQ. This CDR3 is built from 16 residues. For the CDR3, the DNA is TGCGCCAGCAGCGAGAGGGGCGGGGGGGTCACAGATACGCAGTATTTT. Residues: CASSERGGGVTDTQYF.

This clone was counted once. The genes are TRBV7-2 and TRBJ1-1; D unclear. The CDR3 covers 15 residues. Germline V CDR1 and CDR2: SGHTA, FQGNSA. V lost 1 base and J 0 bases, leaving 9 bases between the germline ends. CDR3 region: CASSLGRRLNTEAFF. In nucleotides, the CDR3 is TGTGCCAGCAGCTTAGGCCGACGGTTGAACACTGAAGCTTTCTTT.

The chain employs TRBV4-2 and TRBJ2-2; D gene unclear. Germline CDR1 reads LGHNA; CDR2 reads YNFKEQ. V was clipped by 6 bases and J by 6 bases, with 14 bases between them. The CDR3 sequence is 14 residues long. The CDR3 DNA reads TGTGCCAGCAGTCCGGACCGCCGAGCCGGGGAGCTGTTTTTT. Amino acid sequence: CASSPDRRAGELFF.

In its sample, this clone was seen a few times. The chain uses TRBV19 and TRBJ1-1; no firm D call. The CDR3 covers 17 residues. Germline lookup yields CDR1 LNHDA and CDR2 SQIVND (reference sequence). V was pared by 6 bases and J by 7 bases, with 27 bases between. CDR3 amino acids: CASSGSGHSAASLEAFF. CDR3 DNA: TGTGCCAGTAGCGGAAGTGGGCATTCCGCGGCTTCCCTTGAAGCTTTCTTT.

The chain has TRBV6-5 and TRBJ1-6; D may be TRBD1 (6 bases). V was cut by 6 bases and J by 3 bases, with 9 bases left in between. CDR3 length equals 14 residues. The germline gives CDR1 MNHEY, CDR2 SVGAGI. The CDR3 is CASRRGDYNSPLHF. The DNA for the CDR3 is TGTGCCAGCAGGAGGGGGGACTATAATTCACCCCTCCACTTT.

This sequence joins TRBV30 and TRBJ1-4, with D possibly TRBD1 on 6 matching bases. There are 15 residues in the CDR3. Germline CDR1 and CDR2: GTSNPN and SVGIG (reference sequence). The V and J ends lost 3 bases and 2 bases respectively, with 13 bases between them. This chain's CDR3 is CAWSEGGHTNEKLFF. The CDR3 coding sequence is TGTGCCTGGAGCGAGGGGGGGCACACTAATGAAAAACTGTTTTTT.

The rearrangement joins TRBV9 to TRBJ2-7, with D uncertain. The CDR3 contains 15 residues. Looked up from germline, CDR1 is SGDLS and CDR2 is YYNGEE. With 0 bases removed from V and 7 bases from J, the gap between germline ends came to 17 bases. Here the CDR3 DNA reads TGTGCCAGCAGCGTAGTAGGCGGCAGTCTGGGGGAGCAGTACTTC. Translated: CASSVVGGSLGEQYF.

The rearrangement uses TRBV5-1 and TRBJ1-6; D gene unclear. Looked up from germline, CDR1 is SGHRS and CDR2 is YFSETQ. Trimming pared 4 bases from V and 6 bases from J, leaving 14 bases between. The CDR3 consists of 15 residues. The CDR3 DNA sequence: TGCGCCAGCAGCCCCTACCCGTCGGCTAATTCACCCCTCCACTTT. Amino acids: CASSPYPSANSPLHF.

The genes are TRBV6-5 and TRBJ1-4; TRBD1 might be the D (5 bases). V dropped 5 bases and J dropped 8 bases, with 15 bases sitting between them. Germline V lookup: CDR1 MNHEY, CDR2 SVGAGI. There are 14 residues in the CDR3. This CDR3 is CASSLRDGGEKLFF. The CDR3 nucleotides are TGTGCCAGCAGTCTAAGGGACGGAGGGGAAAAACTGTTTTTT.

The gene calls are TRBV7-3 and TRBJ2-1, with 7 nucleotides matching TRBD1. The CDR3 is 19 amino acids. The V gene's germline CDR1 is SGHTA and CDR2 FQGTGA. After removal of 5 bases from V and 2 bases from J, the junction contained 18 bases not matched to a gene. CDR3 amino acids: CASSEVTGLLLLTYNEQFF. The CDR3 DNA reads TGTGCCAGCAGCGAGGTGACAGGGCTCCTCTTATTAACCTACAATGAGCAGTTCTTC.

The chain carries TRBV5-1 and TRBJ2-1; 7 bases are shared with TRBD1. This CDR3 has 14 residues. Germline assignment: CDR1 SGHRS and CDR2 YFSETQ. Trimming cost V 3 bases and J 2 bases; bases outside gene matches: 2. The DNA for the CDR3 is TGCGCCAGCAGCTCGACAGGGACCTACAATGAGCAGTTCTTC. Its translation: CASSSTGTYNEQFF.

The gene calls are TRBV4-3 and TRBJ1-6, with D uncertain. CDR1 and CDR2 (germline): LGHNA, YSLEER. The CDR3 sequence is 14 residues long. V lost 0 bases and J 8 bases, leaving 8 bases between the germline ends. Here the CDR3 reads CASSQDSRDSPLHF. The DNA for the CDR3 is TGCGCCAGCAGCCAAGATTCGAGGGATTCACCCCTCCACTTT.